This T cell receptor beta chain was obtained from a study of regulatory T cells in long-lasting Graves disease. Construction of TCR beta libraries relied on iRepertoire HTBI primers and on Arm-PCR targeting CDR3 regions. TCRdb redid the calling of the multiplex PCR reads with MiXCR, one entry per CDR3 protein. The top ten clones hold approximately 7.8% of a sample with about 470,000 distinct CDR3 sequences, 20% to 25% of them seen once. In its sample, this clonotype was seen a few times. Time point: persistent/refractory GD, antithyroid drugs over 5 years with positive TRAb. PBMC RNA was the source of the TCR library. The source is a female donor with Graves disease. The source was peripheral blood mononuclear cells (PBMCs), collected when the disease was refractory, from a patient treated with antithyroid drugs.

CDR3 sequence (DNA): TGTGCCAGCAGTCGAAGGACAGGGGGCCAGCTGTACGAGCAGTACTTC. The encoded protein is CASSRRTGGQLYEQYF. The J gene is TRBJ2-7, the V gene TRBV11-2; TRBD1 agrees at 11 bases. This CDR3 region has 16 residues. Germline values: CDR1 SGHAT, CDR2 FQNNGV. With 6 bases clipped from V and 4 bases from J, the junction kept 11 bases outside the gene matches.